This T cell receptor (beta chain) was sequenced for a study of T-cell reconstitution after alpha-beta-depleted transplantation in children. CDR1 is SGHRS, CDR2 YFSETQ, per germline. With 2 bases removed from V and 1 base from J, the gap between germline ends came to 10 bases. The CDR3 contains 14 residues. Preparation of the TCRbeta library was carried out with unique molecular identifiers. TCRdb called the PCR reads again in MiXCR, with one record for every CDR3 protein. Here the sample spans about 22,000 distinct CDR3 sequences, roughly 11% being singletons. The table lists this clonotype with many counts.

The sample consisted of PBMCs from the stem cell graft donor, taken from the stem cell graft. This sequence originates from a human donor who donated a stem cell graft to a child with chronic granulomatous disease. The chain combines TRBV5-1 with TRBJ2-7; maybe TRBD1 (6 bases). The CDR3 DNA reads TGCGCCAGCAGCTTTGGGACACGGTCCTACGAGCAGTACTTC. It yields the protein CASSFGTRSYEQYF.